This is a list of T cell receptor beta chains from one sample in a study of T cell changes during pregnancy in multiple sclerosis. Profiled with immunoSEQ multiplex PCR; TCRdb holds only in-frame clones, not every one. The data show about 50,000 clones, with around 90% seen just once and about 0.61% held by the top ten. The material sequenced was CD4+ T cells from peripheral blood mononuclear cells, taken after pregnancy. These receptor sequences come from a female donor in good health, enrolled as a control in a pregnancy study. Each CDR3 is given with its conserved first and last residue. The D gene is left open where the match is weak. Some rows have no size entry. The others give once, few or many, or a class for an expanded clone.

v_gene	d_gene	j_gene	abundance	CDR3nt	CDR3aa
TRBV21-1	NA	TRBJ2-7	NA	TGTGCCAGCAGCACGCTTACTAGCGATTCGGTCCTATACTACGAGCAGTACTTC	CASSTLTSDSVLYYEQYF
TRBV7-7	TRBD2	TRBJ2-3	NA	TGTGCTAGCAGCTCCATTAGCGGGGGAGAGTCAGATACGCAGTATTTT	CASSSISGGESDTQYF
TRBV11-1	TRBD1	TRBJ2-7	NA	TGTGCCAGCAGCCCGCGGACAGGGAACAACGAGCAGTACTTC	CASSPRTGNNEQYF
TRBV21-1	NA	TRBJ2-2	NA	TGTGCCAGCTACTATCTAACCGGGGAGCTGTTTTTT	CASYYLTGELFF
TRBV18	NA	TRBJ1-2	NA	TGTGCCAGCTCACCGGTTGGCACGTCGTATGGCTACACCTTC	CASSPVGTSYGYTF
TRBV6-1	NA	TRBJ1-3	NA	TGTGCCAGCAGTGAAGCATGGGGCCCTGGAAACACCATATATTTT	CASSEAWGPGNTIYF
TRBV12-1	NA	TRBJ2-7	NA	TGTGCCAGCAGCGCCTACAGGGGGTTTAACTACGAGCAGTACTTC	CASSAYRGFNYEQYF
TRBV23-1	TRBD1	TRBJ1-5	NA	TGCGCCAGCAGTCATTCCGGGACAGGCAATCAGCCCCAGCATTTT	CASSHSGTGNQPQHF
TRBV6-5	TRBD2	TRBJ2-3	NA	TGTGCCAGCAATGTCGGGGGGGGGATCACAGATACGCAGTATTTT	CASNVGGGITDTQYF
TRBV5-4	NA	TRBJ2-3	NA	TGTGCCAGCAGCTTAGCGGGTACTCGGGACTGGGATACGCAGTATTTT	CASSLAGTRDWDTQYF
TRBV6-5	TRBD1	TRBJ1-2	once	TGTGCCAGCAGCCGCGGGACAGGGGAGGCCTATGGCTACACCTTC	CASSRGTGEAYGYTF
TRBV11-3	TRBD1	TRBJ2-1	NA	TGTGCCAGCAGCTTAGGGACAGGCAATGAGCAGTTCTTC	CASSLGTGNEQFF
TRBV5-1	TRBD2	TRBJ2-5	once	TGCGCCAGCAGCCTCGGGACTAGCGGGAGCCACCAAGAGACCCAGTACTTC	CASSLGTSGSHQETQYF
TRBV18	TRBD2	TRBJ2-3	NA	TGTGCCAGCTCACCACAGCGGGGGACTCCCTCTAGCACAGATACGCAGTATTTT	CASSPQRGTPSSTDTQYF
TRBV10-2	TRBD2	TRBJ2-5	NA	TGCGCCAGCAGTGACTGGTCGACTAGCGAATCGGAGACCCAGTACTTC	CASSDWSTSESETQYF
TRBV6-1	TRBD2	TRBJ2-5	once	TGTGCCAGCAGTGGGGGACTAGCGGGTTACCAAGAGACCCAGTACTTC	CASSGGLAGYQETQYF
TRBV7-2	NA	TRBJ1-1	NA	TGTGCCAGCAGCGACTTCTACACTGAAGCTTTCTTT	CASSDFYTEAFF
TRBV4-1	NA	TRBJ2-7	once	TGCGCCAGCAGCCCTGGGGGGGGAGCCAGGGGCGAGCAGTACTTC	CASSPGGGARGEQYF
TRBV6-1	TRBD1	TRBJ1-2	once	TGTGCCAGCAATGAGGGGAAGGGACAGGGAGCGGTCTACACCTTC	CASNEGKGQGAVYTF
TRBV28	TRBD1	TRBJ1-5	NA	TGTGCCAGCATCAATCCGGGACAGAATCAGCCCCAGCATTTT	CASINPGQNQPQHF
TRBV6-5	TRBD2	TRBJ2-5	NA	TGTGCCAGCAGTTCACTAGCGGGGGCAGAGACCCAGTACTTC	CASSSLAGAETQYF
TRBV6-1	NA	TRBJ1-2	NA	TGTGCCAGCAGTGCTGAGGGCAACTACTATGGCTACACCTTC	CASSAEGNYYGYTF
TRBV19	NA	TRBJ1-1	NA	TGTGCCAGTAGTATAAGGGGCGGGGCTGAAGCTTTCTTT	CASSIRGGAEAFF
TRBV29-1	TRBD1	TRBJ2-5	few	TGCAGCGTTGAGCCCGGACAGGGGATGGAGACCCAGTACTTC	CSVEPGQGMETQYF
TRBV28	NA	TRBJ1-5	NA	TGTGCCAGCAGTTTCTCGGACAGAGGACCCCAGCATTTT	CASSFSDRGPQHF
TRBV11-2	NA	TRBJ1-1	NA	TGTGCCAGCAGCTTAATATCCGGTACTGAAGCTTTCTTT	CASSLISGTEAFF
TRBV13	NA	TRBJ1-1	NA	TGTGCCAGCAGGTTTGGGCCCTGGAACACTGAAGCTTTCTTT	CASRFGPWNTEAFF
TRBV18	TRBD2	TRBJ2-7	NA	TGTGCCAGCTCACCACCGATAAGCGGGAGCTACGAGCAGTACTTC	CASSPPISGSYEQYF
TRBV18	TRBD1	TRBJ2-3	NA	TGTGCCAGCTCACCGGGGGACAGAAACACAGATACGCAGTATTTT	CASSPGDRNTDTQYF
TRBV30	TRBD1	TRBJ1-1	NA	TGTGCCTGGAGGGGGGACAGGGGGGCCACTGAAGCTTTCTTT	CAWRGDRGATEAFF
TRBV30	TRBD1	TRBJ2-6	few	TGTGCTTTGCGGGGACAGGCCTCTGGGGCCAACGTCCTGACTTTC	CALRGQASGANVLTF
TRBV28	TRBD1	TRBJ2-7	NA	TGTGCCAGCACGAAGGGTACAGGGGACTACGAGCAGTACTTC	CASTKGTGDYEQYF
TRBV7-9	NA	TRBJ2-5	NA	TGTGCCAGCAGCTTAGTCGGTGGAGGCCAAGAGACCCAGTACTTC	CASSLVGGGQETQYF
TRBV7-3	TRBD1	TRBJ2-1	NA	TGTGCCAGCAGCTCCGGGACAGGGGCCTACAATGAGCAGTTCTTC	CASSSGTGAYNEQFF
TRBV27	NA	TRBJ1-6	NA	TGTGCCAGCAGTTCGACCCCGGGACACTATTCACCCCTCCACTTT	CASSSTPGHYSPLHF
TRBV6-1	NA	TRBJ1-4	once	TGTGCCAGCAGCAGACAAGCAACTAATGAAAAACTGTTTTTT	CASSRQATNEKLFF
TRBV5-4	NA	TRBJ1-1	NA	TGTGCCAGCAGCTTGGAACAGGGCACTGAAGCTTTCTTT	CASSLEQGTEAFF
TRBV11-2	TRBD1	TRBJ1-4	NA	TGTGCCAGCAGCAACAGGGGGACTAATGAAAAACTGTTTTTT	CASSNRGTNEKLFF
TRBV6-1	TRBD1	TRBJ1-1	NA	TGTGCCAGCCGGGACAGGGCACGGAACGCTTTCTTT	CASRDRARNAFF
TRBV25-1	NA	TRBJ1-5	NA	TGTGCCAGCAGTGCCCAGACAGGTAATCAGCCCCAGCATTTT	CASSAQTGNQPQHF
TRBV28	TRBD2	TRBJ2-7	NA	TGTGCCAGCAGCCGAACTAGCGGCGTCTCCTACGAGCAGTACTTC	CASSRTSGVSYEQYF
TRBV5-1	TRBD2	TRBJ2-5	NA	TGCGCCAGCAGCTTGGGAGGACTAGACGGGACCCAGTACTTC	CASSLGGLDGTQYF
TRBV5-6	TRBD1	TRBJ2-5	once	TGTGCCAGCCGCTCGGGACAGGGGGCGGGGGAGACCCAGTACTTC	CASRSGQGAGETQYF
TRBV9	NA	TRBJ1-5	NA	TGTGCCAGCAGCCCCGACTCGGCTTGGGGCAATCAGCCCCAGCATTTT	CASSPDSAWGNQPQHF
TRBV28	TRBD1	TRBJ2-1	NA	TGTGCCAGCAGTTCGGGACAGGGGATATCGCAGTTCTTC	CASSSGQGISQFF
TRBV25-1	NA	TRBJ2-5	NA	TGTGCCAGCAGTGAGGGTAGTGGGCAGGGTGGCGAGACCCAGTACTTC	CASSEGSGQGGETQYF
TRBV14	NA	TRBJ1-2	NA	TGTGCCAGCAGCCCCCTCGTCGGGGATCACGGCTACACCTTC	CASSPLVGDHGYTF
TRBV30	TRBD1	TRBJ1-6	once	TGTGCCTGGAGTGCTAACAGGGGGCTCGCCTATAATTCACCCCTCCACTTT	CAWSANRGLAYNSPLHF
TRBV9	NA	TRBJ2-7	NA	TGTGCCAGCAGCCCCGGGGTGCTACCCTACGAGCAGTACTTC	CASSPGVLPYEQYF
TRBV5-1	NA	TRBJ1-1	NA	TGCGCCAGCAGCTTGATCTCGACTCTGAACACTGAAGCTTTCTTT	CASSLISTLNTEAFF
TRBV7-2	TRBD1	TRBJ2-1	NA	TGTGCCAGCAGCGACGGGGACAGGGGGCGCGGTGAGCAGTTCTTC	CASSDGDRGRGEQFF
TRBV5-1	TRBD1	TRBJ1-1	NA	TGCGCCAGCAGCCCAGGGGGCCGCCGATCCACTGAAGCTTTCTTT	CASSPGGRRSTEAFF
TRBV11-2	NA	TRBJ1-2	NA	TGTGCCAGCAGCTTGGGGGGTACCTATGGCTACACCTTC	CASSLGGTYGYTF
TRBV2	TRBD1	TRBJ1-5	NA	TGTGCCAGGGGGACAGGGGGAAACAATCAGCCCCAGCATTTT	CARGTGGNNQPQHF
TRBV2	TRBD2	TRBJ2-2	NA	TGTGCCAGCAGTGGGGGACTAGCCGGGGAGCTGTTTTTT	CASSGGLAGELFF
TRBV29-1	NA	TRBJ2-7	NA	TGCAGCGTGTTGTTTTGGGACACCGGGCCCTACGAGCAGTACTTC	CSVLFWDTGPYEQYF
TRBV2	TRBD2	TRBJ2-5	NA	TGTGCCAGCGCACTCGGGAGGGCCCTCGGAGAGACCCAGTACTTC	CASALGRALGETQYF
TRBV5-5	TRBD2	TRBJ2-7	NA	TGTGCCAGCAGCCCTCTGTCGGCGGGAGGAGAGCAGTACTTC	CASSPLSAGGEQYF
TRBV7-9	NA	TRBJ1-2	NA	TGTGCCAGCAGCCCAGGGTCTGGCTACACCTTC	CASSPGSGYTF